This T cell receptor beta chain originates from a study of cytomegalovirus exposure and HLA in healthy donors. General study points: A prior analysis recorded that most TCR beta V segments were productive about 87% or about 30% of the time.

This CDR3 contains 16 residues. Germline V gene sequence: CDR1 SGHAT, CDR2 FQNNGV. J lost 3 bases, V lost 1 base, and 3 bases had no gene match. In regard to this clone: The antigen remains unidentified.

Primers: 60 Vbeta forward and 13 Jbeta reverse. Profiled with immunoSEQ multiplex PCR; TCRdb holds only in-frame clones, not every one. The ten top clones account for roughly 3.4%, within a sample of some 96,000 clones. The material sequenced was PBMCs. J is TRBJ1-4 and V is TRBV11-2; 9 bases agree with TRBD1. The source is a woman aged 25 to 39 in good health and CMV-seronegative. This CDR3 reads CASSLGRQGANEKLFF. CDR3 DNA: TGTGCCAGCAGCTTAGGGAGACAGGGGGCTAATGAAAAACTGTTTTTT.